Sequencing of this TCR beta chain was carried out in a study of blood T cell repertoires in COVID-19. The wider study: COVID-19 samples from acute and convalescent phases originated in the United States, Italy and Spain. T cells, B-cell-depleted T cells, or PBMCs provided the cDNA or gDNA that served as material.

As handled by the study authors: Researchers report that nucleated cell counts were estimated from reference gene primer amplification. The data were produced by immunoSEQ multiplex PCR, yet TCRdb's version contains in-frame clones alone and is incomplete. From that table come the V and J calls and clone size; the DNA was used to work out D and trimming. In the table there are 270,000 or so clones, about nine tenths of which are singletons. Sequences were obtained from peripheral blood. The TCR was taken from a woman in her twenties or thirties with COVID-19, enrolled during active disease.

CDR3 protein: CASSRTGGGNTEAFF. In DNA, the CDR3 is TGTGCCAGCAGTCGGACTGGCGGAGGGAACACTGAAGCTTTCTTT. V gene TRBV6-4 combines with J gene TRBJ1-1; no reliable D call. This CDR3 contains 15 residues. Looked up from germline, CDR1 is MRHNA and CDR2 is SNTAGT. The germline V and J ends were trimmed by 5 bases and 1 base, with 14 bases remaining between them.